This T cell receptor beta chain was identified during a study of regulatory T cells in long-lasting Graves disease. Regarding this clonotype: Antigen: not known.

CDR3-region Arm-PCR and iRepertoire HTBI primers produced the TCR beta libraries. TCRdb reanalysed the multiplex PCR reads using MiXCR and keeps one entry per CDR3 protein. The sample includes more than 400,000 distinct CDR3 sequences, 16% of them seen just once. The CDR3 contains 12 residues. Trimming shortened V by 1 base and J by 4 bases, and 5 bases separated the two germline ends. CDR1 is SGHNT, CDR2 YYREEE, per germline (reference sequence). Study conclusions and caveats: Newly diagnosed Graves' patients exceeded persistent ones in TCR diversity.

Time point specified: newly diagnosed GD, antithyroid drugs for less than 3 months. PBMCs provided the RNA from which the TCR library was made. Per American Thyroid Association guidelines, Graves' disease was diagnosed. These data were also filed under a second study, of T cells in Graves' hyperthyroidism and ophthalmopathy. Turning to that study: Diagnosis of hyperthyroidism was new in patients aged 18 to 65, and its duration was under 2 months. Peripheral blood also featured most of the thyroid clonotypes expanded above 0.001.

This chain uses TRBV5-4 with TRBJ1-1; D is uncertain. This clonotype was sampled from a middle-aged man with Graves disease. This material consisted of peripheral blood mononuclear cells (PBMCs), taken at new diagnosis, from a patient treated with antithyroid drugs. CDR3: CASSLYGTEAFF. DNA of the CDR3: TGTGCCAGCAGCTTGTATGGCACTGAAGCTTTCTTT.